These 13 T cell receptor beta chains were sequenced from one sample in a study of blood T cell repertoires in COVID-19 (dated by TCRdb to the early 2020s). The library was produced with the immunoSEQ multiplex PCR assay. TCRdb obtained this table from immuneACCESS and retained in-frame rearrangements with V and J assigned. These tables miss some clones; where compared with another copy, unresolved V genes account for less than half of the shortfall, and the remainder is unexplained. Counted in this sample were roughly 300,000 clones; roughly 86% of them appeared once. The top ten constitute about 8% of the sample. The sequencing input was peripheral blood. These receptors came from a woman aged 45-65 years who had recovered from COVID-19.

The chain joins TRBV6-5 to TRBJ2-7, with 12 bases identical to TRBD1. This CDR3 is 13 amino acids long. V dropped 9 bases and J dropped 7; count of bases not matched to a gene: 7. Germline values: CDR1 MNHEY, CDR2 SVGAGI. CDR3 sequence (DNA): TGTGCCAGTACCCGGGACAGGGGGCAGGAGCAGTACTTC. Protein product: CASTRDRGQEQYF.

The genes are TRBV6-5 and TRBJ2-3; possible D gene TRBD2, 6 bases. V lost 4 bases, J lost 6 bases, and 17 bases lay in between. CDR1 MNHEY and CDR2 SVGAGI come from the germline V gene. There are 15 residues in the CDR3. The CDR3 DNA reads as TGTGCCAGCAGTTCCGACGGAGGGGTCACGGATACGCAGTATTTT. It codes for CASSSDGGVTDTQYF.

This chain joins TRBV19 and TRBJ1-1; D is uncertain. Germline V gene data show CDR1 as LNHDA and CDR2 as SQIVND (reference sequence). The CDR3 is 13 amino acids. V shed 4 bases and J shed 4 bases, with 10 bases lying between them. The CDR3 sequence is CASSNRGLTEAFF. The CDR3, as DNA: TGTGCCAGTAGTAATCGAGGACTCACTGAAGCTTTCTTT.

The chain couples TRBV6-2 or TRBV6-3 to TRBJ2-1; 13 nucleotides line up with TRBD2. CDR1 MNHEY and CDR2 SVGEGT come from the germline V gene. The V gene end was trimmed by 6 bases and the J gene end by 7 bases; junction bases not matched to a gene: 9. This CDR3 is 16 amino acids long. The CDR3 nucleotides are TGTGCCAGCAGCCCTCGGGGACTAGCGGGAAGGAATGAGCAGTTCTTC. Protein: CASSPRGLAGRNEQFF.

The chain links TRBV30 to TRBJ1-2; 9 bases line up with TRBD1. Germline trimming cut 4 bases from V and 6 bases from J; bases unmatched to any gene: 6. Germline CDR1 reads GTSNPN; CDR2 reads SVGIG (reference sequence). The CDR3 spans 13 residues. CDR3 coding DNA: TGTGCCTGGACCCCCGGGACAGGGAATGGCTACACCTTC. Encoded protein: CAWTPGTGNGYTF. The full variable domain, rest sourced from reference TRBV30 and TRBJ1-2, is SQTIHQWPATLVQPVGSPLSLECTVEGTSNPNLYWYRQAAGRGLQLLFYSVGIGQISSEVPQNLSASRPQDRQFILSSKKLLLSDSGFYLCAWTPGTGNGYTFGSGTRLTVV.

The chain combines TRBV28 with TRBJ2-7, with TRBD2 matching over 12 bases. J was trimmed by 2 bases and V by 8 bases; bases with no gene match: 4. The CDR3 sequence is 14 residues long. In germline, CDR1 is MDHEN, CDR2 SYDVKM. The CDR3 DNA follows: TGTGCCAGCTCACTAGCGGGGGGTACCTACGAGCAGTACTTC. Protein sequence: CASSLAGGTYEQYF.

In this sample, this clone turned up a few times. The gene calls are TRBV10-3 and TRBJ2-1; TRBD2 is a possible D gene (5 bases). From germline, CDR1 is ENHRY and CDR2 SYGVKD. The CDR3 runs 13 residues. With 3 bases removed from V and 7 bases from J, the gap between germline ends came to 10 bases. Here the CDR3 reads CAISDKLGNEQFF. The CDR3 coding sequence is TGTGCCATCAGTGATAAACTAGGGAATGAGCAGTTCTTC.

CDR3 in amino acids: CASSFTLRDRGVTEAFF. CDR3 in DNA: TGTGCCAGCAGTTTCACTTTACGGGACAGGGGGGTCACTGAAGCTTTCTTT. The chain is built from TRBV28 and TRBJ1-1; 11 bases agree with TRBD1. The CDR3 is made up of 17 amino acids. Trimming took 3 bases from V and 4 from J; bases not matched to a gene: 10. Germline V gives CDR1 MDHEN, CDR2 SYDVKM.

The chain recombines TRBV4-1 with TRBJ1-4; 7 nucleotides agree with TRBD1. V dropped 4 bases and J dropped 1; count of bases not matched to a gene: 9. Germline CDR1 reads MGHRA; CDR2 reads YSYEKL. The CDR3 has 17 residues. CDR3 region: CASSRTTYRGTNEKLFF. CDR3 nucleotides: TGCGCCAGCAGCCGAACCACGTACAGGGGAACTAATGAAAAACTGTTTTTT.

The chain links TRBV20-1 to TRBJ1-6; D remains ambiguous. The CDR3 contains 13 residues. Trimming shortened V by 3 bases and J by 10 bases, and 13 bases separated the two germline ends. CDR1 is DFQATT, CDR2 SNEGSKA, per germline (reference sequence). The CDR3 nucleotides read TGCAGTGCTAGTTATCTCCCCCGGTCACCCCTCCACTTT. This codes for CSASYLPRSPLHF.

The gene calls are TRBV3-1 (or the pseudogene TRBV3-2) and TRBJ2-7; D is undetermined. V lost 0 bases to trimming and J lost 7 bases, with 13 bases between them. This CDR3 contains 14 residues. Germline assignment: CDR1 LGHDT and CDR2 YNNKEL (reference sequence). CDR3: CASSQDPPAREQYF. Here the CDR3 DNA reads TGTGCCAGCAGCCAAGATCCCCCGGCTAGGGAGCAGTACTTC.

The gene calls are TRBV4-3 and TRBJ2-3; no definite D call. V was clipped by 0 bases and J by 0 bases, with 4 bases between them. Germline loops: CDR1 LGHNA, CDR2 YSLEER. This CDR3 is built from 14 residues. CDR3 bases: TGCGCCAGCAGCCAAGATCAGAGCACAGATACGCAGTATTTT. It is translated as CASSQDQSTDTQYF.

The chain links TRBV30 to TRBJ1-1, with D possibly TRBD1 on 6 matching bases. The CDR3 totals 12 residues. Germline values: CDR1 GTSNPN, CDR2 SVGIG (reference sequence). Trimming stripped 4 bases from V and 4 bases from J, with 10 bases between. CDR3 loop: CAWKQGSTEAFF. The CDR3 coding sequence is TGTGCCTGGAAGCAGGGGAGCACTGAAGCTTTCTTT.